This T cell receptor (beta chain) was observed in a study of immune characterization of retroperitoneal liposarcoma. Trimming left V 5 bases short and J 13 bases short, with 24 bases between. The CDR3 length is 15 residues. Germline assignment: CDR1 SGHTA and CDR2 FQGNSA. TCRdb recomputed calls from the PCR reads with MiXCR, one row per CDR3 protein. This sample has 10,000 or so distinct CDR3 sequences, with around 26% found just once. This clonotype is judged medium-sized. The chain links TRBV7-2 to TRBJ2-1, with D possibly matching TRBD2 (5 bases). This TCR came from a male donor with retroperitoneal liposarcoma. Sequencing was done on a sample of tumor tissue. The CDR3 DNA reads TGTGCCAGCAGCGGCGAGCTGGGTGTGGGAGAGACCCAGTTCTTC. Its translation: CASSGELGVGETQFF.